This TCR beta chain comes out of a study of blood T cell repertoires in COVID-19. V shed 4 bases and J 4 bases; nucleotides not matched to a gene: 5. Germline V lookup: CDR1 SGHNT, CDR2 YYREEE (reference sequence). This CDR3 spans 16 amino acids. Original data processing: Quantification of nucleated cells was approximated via reference gene primer amplification. The repertoire was sequenced with immunoSEQ multiplex PCR; TCRdb's copy has only in-frame clones and lacks some. From that table come the V and J calls and clone size; the DNA was used to work out D and trimming. The data contain 280,000 or so clones, about 80% of them singletons.

Sequencing input: peripheral blood. The sequence derives from a woman in her 50s who had recovered from COVID-19. The chain recombines TRBV5-4 with TRBJ2-5, with 15 nucleotides matching TRBD2. The CDR3 region is CASSRTSGGAGETQYF. The CDR3 DNA sequence: TGTGCCAGCAGCAGGACTAGCGGGGGGGCAGGAGAGACCCAGTACTTC. Together with reference TRBV5-4 and TRBJ2-5, the CDR3 gives the full variable domain: ETGVTQSPTHLIKTRGQQVTLRCSSQSGHNTVSWYQQALGQGPQFIFQYYREEENGRGNFPPRFSGLQFPNYSSELNVNALELDDSALYLCASSRTSGGAGETQYFGPGTRLLVL.